A single sample gave rise to the 24 T cell receptor beta chains below, sequenced in a study of cytomegalovirus exposure and HLA in healthy donors. Libraries were prepared by immunoSEQ multiplex PCR; TCRdb keeps only in-frame clonotypes and omits some of them. The sample comprises approximately 270,000 clones, around 91% of which are singletons, and approximately 0.34% rests with the top ten. Sample: PBMCs. These receptors were taken from a woman between 18 and 29 years old in good health and CMV-seronegative.

The chain recombines TRBV30 with TRBJ2-7; weak D call: TRBD2 (5 bases). This CDR3 region has 12 residues. V was clipped by 5 bases and J by 0 bases, with 8 bases between them. Germline CDR1 is GTSNPN and CDR2 is SVGIG (reference sequence). DNA of the CDR3: TGTGCCTGGGCCGGGGACTCCTACGAGCAGTACTTC. Encoded protein: CAWAGDSYEQYF.

The chain combines TRBV30 with TRBJ2-2; a weak D match, TRBD2 (6 bases). The V gene lost 7 bases and the J gene lost 4 bases, with 13 bases spanning the gap. CDR1 is GTSNPN, CDR2 SVGIG, per germline (reference sequence). This CDR3 is 13 amino acids long. This chain's CDR3 is CASSGGSTGELFF. The CDR3 DNA reads TGTGCCTCTTCAGGAGGGTCCACCGGGGAGCTGTTTTTT.

The chain combines TRBV11-3 with TRBJ2-3; a possible D gene is TRBD2 (5 bases). V dropped 5 bases and J dropped 4 bases, with 7 bases sitting between them. Germline V gene sequence: CDR1 SGHNT, CDR2 YENEEA. The CDR3 runs 12 residues. This CDR3 is CASSRGSDTQYF. The DNA for the CDR3 is TGTGCCAGCAGCCGAGGGTCAGATACGCAGTATTTT.

The J gene is TRBJ2-2, the V gene TRBV18, with a possible D match to TRBD2 (5 bases). This CDR3 has 12 amino acids. The ends were cut back, 4 bases at V and 5 bases at J, with 5 bases in the middle. CDR1 is KGHSH and CDR2 is LQKENI in the germline V gene. CDR3 DNA sequence: TGTGCCAGCTCACGCGGGACCGGGGAGCTGTTTTTT. Encoded protein: CASSRGTGELFF.

This chain links TRBV4-2 with TRBJ2-2, with TRBD1 identical over 7 bases. Germline lookup yields CDR1 LGHNA and CDR2 YNFKEQ. This CDR3 comprises 16 residues. With 2 bases clipped from V and 1 base from J, the junction kept 4 bases outside the gene matches. The CDR3 region is CASSQTGTVNTGELFF. The CDR3, as DNA: TGTGCCAGCAGCCAAACCGGGACAGTGAACACCGGGGAGCTGTTTTTT.

This rearrangement joins TRBV5-1 to TRBJ2-1; 7 positions match TRBD1. CDR3 length equals 14 residues. Germline-derived CDR1 and CDR2 are SGHRS and YFSETQ. Unmatched junction bases numbered 5, after V lost 4 bases and J lost 4 bases. In DNA form, the CDR3 reads TGCGCCAGCAGCCAGGGACAGAGTTACAATGAGCAGTTCTTC. It yields the protein CASSQGQSYNEQFF.

A word on this clone: This CDR3 is also generated by other DNA sequences in the sample. The chain is built from TRBV7-9 and TRBJ1-1; D not resolved. The germline CDR1 and CDR2 sequences are SEHNR and FQNEAQ (reference sequence). Trimming shortened V by 0 bases and J by 0 bases, and 5 bases separated the two germline ends. The CDR3 runs to 14 residues. The CDR3 protein is CASSLARVNTEAFF. CDR3 sequence (DNA): TGTGCCAGCAGCTTAGCTCGGGTGAACACTGAAGCTTTCTTT.

At least ten counts were recorded for this clone. The V gene is TRBV6-1, the J gene TRBJ2-7; 10 bases agree with TRBD2. CDR1 and CDR2 from the germline V gene are MNHNS and SASEGT. The trim removed 4 bases at V and 2 bases at J, leaving 5 bases unmatched. The CDR3 is made up of 15 amino acids. This CDR3 reads CASSATSGEPYEQYF. CDR3 DNA: TGTGCCAGCAGTGCCACTAGCGGGGAGCCCTACGAGCAGTACTTC.

This clone was counted once. The chain is built from TRBV5-4 and TRBJ1-2; no firm D call. Germline CDR1 SGHNT, CDR2 YYREEE (reference sequence). V lost 3 bases to trimming and J lost 8 bases, with 17 bases between them. The CDR3 has 14 amino acids. CDR3 sequence reads: CASSWGSISVGYTF. CDR3 sequence (DNA): TGTGCCAGCAGCTGGGGATCTATTAGCGTAGGCTACACCTTC.

This chain links TRBV5-1 with TRBJ1-3; D is uncertain. There are 12 residues in the CDR3. Between the trimmed V and J ends, which lost 2 bases and 3 bases, there was a span of 3 bases. CDR1 is SGHRS, CDR2 YFSETQ, per germline. CDR3 protein: CASSFGGNTIYF. The DNA of the CDR3 is TGCGCCAGCAGCTTCGGTGGAAACACCATATATTTT.

J is TRBJ2-7 and V is TRBV6-5; possible D gene TRBD1, 6 bases. In germline, CDR1 is MNHEY, CDR2 SVGAGI. The CDR3 is 15 amino acids. V was pared by 2 bases and J by 2 bases, with 13 bases between. The CDR3 coding sequence is TGTGCCAGCAGTTACGCCACAGGGATGGCCTACGAGCAGTACTTC. Its protein product is CASSYATGMAYEQYF.

The chain employs TRBV11-2 and TRBJ1-4; no clear D gene. This CDR3 is built from 14 residues. Trimming took off 5 bases at V and 7 bases at J, with 14 bases between the two ends. The germline gives CDR1 SGHAT, CDR2 FQNNGV. CDR3 coding DNA: TGTGCCAGCAGCCCCTGGAGGGAGAGTGAAAAACTGTTTTTT. It encodes CASSPWRESEKLFF.

This chain connects TRBV16 to TRBJ1-6; tentatively, D is TRBD1 (6 bases). V lost 2 bases and J 3 bases, leaving 14 bases between the germline ends. The CDR3 extends over 17 amino acids. Germline values: CDR1 KGHSY, CDR2 FQNENV. The CDR3 region has the DNA TGTGCCAGCAGCCAAATGTTCGGGACAATCTATAATTCACCCCTCCACTTT. Its protein product is CASSQMFGTIYNSPLHF.

The rearrangement links TRBV30 to TRBJ1-3; 7 bases map to TRBD1. J was trimmed by 0 bases and V by 5 bases; bases with no gene match: 4. Germline CDR1 is GTSNPN and CDR2 is SVGIG (reference sequence). The CDR3 has 14 amino acids. CDR3 in DNA: TGTGCCTGGGACAGGGATTTCTCTGGAAACACCATATATTTT. It specifies CAWDRDFSGNTIYF.

The J gene is TRBJ1-6, the V gene TRBV7-6; the D gene is possibly TRBD1 (5 bases). The CDR3 has 15 residues. The V and J ends lost 3 bases and 5 bases respectively, with 11 bases between them. The germline CDR1 and CDR2 sequences are SGHVS and FNYEAQ. CDR3 in amino acids: CASSFRQSDNSPLHF. CDR3 in DNA: TGTGCCAGCAGCTTCCGACAGAGCGATAATTCACCCCTCCACTTT.

CDR3 residues: CASSLQPVNTEAFF. The CDR3 DNA reads TGTGCCAGCAGCCTTCAACCGGTAAACACTGAAGCTTTCTTT. This chain joins TRBV7-2 and TRBJ1-1; D call uncertain. This CDR3 spans 14 amino acids. V gave up 5 bases and J gave up 2 bases, with 12 bases separating them. The germline CDR1 and CDR2 sequences are SGHTA and FQGNSA.

This sequence joins TRBV6-5 and TRBJ2-7; 11 nucleotides line up with TRBD2. The J segment lost 1 base and the V segment lost 6 bases, leaving 5 bases of the junction unmatched. The germline V gene encodes CDR1 MNHEY and CDR2 SVGAGI. The CDR3 is made up of 15 amino acids. The CDR3 bases are TGTGCCAGCAGCCCTATAGCGGGGGGGTCCTACGAGCAGTACTTC. This codes for CASSPIAGGSYEQYF.

The V gene is TRBV27, the J gene TRBJ1-4; 8 nucleotides match TRBD1. Trimming removed 5 bases from V and 4 bases from J; junction bases left unmatched: 15. Germline CDR1 MNHEY, CDR2 SMNVEV (reference sequence). The CDR3 extends over 18 amino acids. CDR3 amino acids: CASSPGQGGAIGNEKLFF. The CDR3, as DNA: TGTGCCAGCAGTCCAGGACAGGGTGGGGCAATTGGTAATGAAAAACTGTTTTTT.

The chain joins TRBV27 to TRBJ1-4; the D is unclear. CDR3 length: 13 residues. Germline values: CDR1 MNHEY, CDR2 SMNVEV (reference sequence). V was trimmed by 3 bases and J by 6 bases, leaving 8 bases between them. The CDR3 coding sequence is TGTGCCAGCAGTTTTTACGGGGATGAAAAACTGTTTTTT. The encoded protein is CASSFYGDEKLFF.

CDR3 protein: CASSLFGSRSGNTIYF. CDR3 sequence (DNA): TGTGCCAGCAGTTTATTCGGCTCCCGGAGTGGAAACACCATATATTTT. The rearrangement links TRBV28 to TRBJ1-3, with no clear D. This CDR3 is 16 amino acids long. CDR1 and CDR2 (germline): MDHEN, SYDVKM. V was shortened by 1 base and J by 3 bases, with 13 bases between the two germline ends.

The genes are TRBV4-2 and TRBJ1-1; D is uncertain. The ends were cut back, 5 bases at V and 7 bases at J, with 11 bases in the middle. Germline V gene sequence: CDR1 LGHNA, CDR2 YNFKEQ. This CDR3 comprises 12 residues. CDR3 residues: CASSSAGGEAFF. The CDR3 bases are TGTGCCAGCAGCAGCGCTGGTGGTGAAGCTTTCTTT.

The chain couples TRBV18 to TRBJ1-3; 9 nucleotides line up with TRBD1. The CDR3 sequence is 17 residues long. After removal of 6 bases from V and 1 base from J, the junction contained 10 bases not matched to a gene. The germline V gene encodes CDR1 KGHSH and CDR2 LQKENI. CDR3 nucleotide sequence: TGTGCCAGCTCCGCGTCCCGGGACAGGGAATCTGGAAACACCATATATTTT. Protein sequence: CASSASRDRESGNTIYF. Full variable domain (missing parts from reference TRBV18 and TRBJ1-3): NAGVMQNPRHLVRRRGQEARLRCSPMKGHSHVYWYRQLPEEGLKFMVYLQKENIIDESGMPKERFSAEFPKEGPSILRIQQVVRGDSAAYFCASSASRDRESGNTIYFGEGSWLTVV.

The chain uses TRBV5-4 and TRBJ2-5, with 8 bases fitting TRBD2. The germline CDR1 and CDR2 sequences are SGHNT and YYREEE (reference sequence). V shed 1 base, J shed 5 bases, and the junction held 7 bases outside the gene matches. This CDR3 comprises 15 residues. CDR3 residues: CASSLITGGHETQYF. The DNA of the CDR3 is TGTGCCAGCAGCTTGATAACGGGGGGGCACGAGACCCAGTACTTC.

The sample holds one count of this clone. This chain connects TRBV7-9 to TRBJ2-2; D is perhaps TRBD1 (5 bases). Looked up from germline, CDR1 is SEHNR and CDR2 is FQNEAQ (reference sequence). The CDR3 totals 17 residues. The germline V and J ends were trimmed by 1 base and 0 bases, with 12 bases remaining between them. CDR3 sequence: CASSLGSRTTNTGELFF. CDR3 sequence (DNA): TGTGCCAGCAGCTTAGGTTCTAGGACAACGAACACCGGGGAGCTGTTTTTT.